The 10 T cell receptor beta chains in this list originate from one sample, sequenced in a study of blood T cells in healthy people across ages (dated by TCRdb to 2014 to 2015). The receptor library was made with 5' RACE. Sequenced using an Illumina HiSeq 2500. A second 7 to 11 cycle PCR used a sample-barcoded 5' primer and a J-beta primer mix. Using fastp trimming at Q25 and MiXCR clonotype assembly, TCRdb reanalyzed the public sequencing data and kept in-frame beta chains. Identical CDR3 proteins give one entry, which carries the most common genes and DNA. A total of some 550,000 distinct CDR3 sequences appear in this sample, around 50% of them only once. 20% to 25% of the sample goes to the ten largest clones. The sequencing input was blood. These receptors all come from an elderly man in good health.

The chain carries TRBV15 and TRBJ2-5; D is possibly TRBD1 (6 bases). The end of the DNA aligns better with TRBJ2-7, so the J call may be wrong. This CDR3 is built from 16 residues. The germline gives CDR1 LNHNV, CDR2 YYDKDF (reference sequence). CDR3 amino acids: CATSRGVATGSYEQYF. The CDR3 DNA reads as TGTGCCACCAGCAGAGGGGTTGCTACAGGGAGCTACGAGCAGTACTTC.

CDR3 protein: CASSEMGGVETQYF. CDR3 bases: TGCGCCAGCAGCGAGATGGGTGGCGTGGAGACCCAGTACTTC. This chain joins TRBV5-1 and TRBJ2-5; D unresolved. The length of the CDR3 is 14 residues. Trimming pared 4 bases from V and 5 bases from J, leaving 15 bases between. Germline values: CDR1 SGHRS, CDR2 YFSETQ.

V is TRBV4-3 and J is TRBJ2-6; D possibly corresponds to TRBD2 (6 bases). With 0 bases removed from V and 2 bases from J, the gap between germline ends came to 11 bases. The CDR3 spans 17 residues. Germline lookup yields CDR1 LGHNA and CDR2 YSLEER. The CDR3 spells CASSQDLGGTGANVLTF. CDR3 in DNA: TGCGCCAGCAGCCAAGATCTCGGGGGAACTGGGGCCAACGTCCTGACTTTC.

As concerns this clonotype: A read error may explain this, as a much larger clone is one base away. The CDR3 loop is CASSYSLSGNEQYF. In nucleotides, the CDR3 is TGTGCCAGCAGTTACTCGCTCTCCGGCAATGAGCAGTACTTC. This chain joins TRBV6-5 and TRBJ2-5; D is undetermined. Trimming took off 0 bases at V and 11 bases at J, with 16 bases between the two ends. Germline V CDR1 and CDR2: MNHEY, SVGAGI. The CDR3 spans 14 residues.

The chain recombines TRBV28 with TRBJ2-2, with D perhaps TRBD1 or TRBD2 (5 bases each). The CDR3 loop spans 16 amino acids. The germline gives CDR1 MDHEN, CDR2 SYDVKM. The V end was cut by 5 bases, the J end by 9 bases, with 22 bases between. The CDR3 reads CASSPRGRQVLWELFF. The CDR3 nucleotides read TGTGCCAGCAGTCCCCGGGGCAGGCAGGTTCTCTGGGAGCTGTTTTTT.

The gene calls are TRBV11-3 and TRBJ2-7; weak D call: TRBD1 (7 bases). Near its end, the DNA agrees better with TRBJ2-5, so the J call may be wrong. CDR3 length equals 17 residues. Germline CDR1 reads SGHNT; CDR2 reads YENEEA. The CDR3 DNA is TGTGCCAGCAGCCCATCCCCTCCAGACAGGGCGGGGGAGACCCAGTACTTC. Translated: CASSPSPPDRAGETQYF.

J is TRBJ2-7 and V is TRBV6-5, with D tentatively TRBD1 (6 bases). The length of the CDR3 is 15 residues. Trimming pared 7 bases from V and 2 bases from J, leaving 18 bases between. Germline-derived CDR1 and CDR2 are MNHEY and SVGAGI. CDR3 nucleotides: TGTGCCAGCACCGACAACCCCCCAGGGGCCTACGAGCAGTACTTC. Translated: CASTDNPPGAYEQYF.

On this clonotype itself: One end of the junction fails to match germline, which may point to a read error. The chain combines TRBV7-9 with TRBJ1-4; 8 bases are a match to TRBD1. CDR3 size: 15 residues. Germline CDR1 SEHNR, CDR2 FQNEAQ (reference sequence). CDR3 DNA sequence: TGTGCCAGCAGCTTAGGGGACAGGAGTAATGAAAGACTGTTTTTT. Amino acid sequence: CASSLGDRSNERLFF.

J is TRBJ2-7 and V is TRBV30; TRBD2 matches 13 bases. The germline gives CDR1 GTSNPN, CDR2 SVGIG (reference sequence). The V gene end was trimmed by 8 bases and the J gene end by 5 bases; junction bases not matched to a gene: 6. CDR3 length: 13 amino acids. DNA of the CDR3: TGTGCCGGACGGACTAGCGGGAGCAACGAGCAGTACTTC. Protein sequence: CAGRTSGSNEQYF.

The rearrangement joins TRBV5-1 to TRBJ2-5; TRBD2 aligns across 7 bases. The length of the CDR3 is 16 residues. Germline lookup yields CDR1 SGHRS and CDR2 YFSETQ. V lost 3 bases, J lost 5 bases, and 13 bases stayed unmatched. The CDR3 loop is CASSSGLGGSFETQYF. The CDR3 DNA reads TGCGCCAGCAGCTCGGGCCTAGGCGGGAGCTTCGAGACCCAGTACTTC. Using reference TRBV5-1 and TRBJ2-5 for the parts outside the CDR3, the full variable domain is KAGVTQTPRYLIKTRGQQVTLSCSPISGHRSVSWYQQTPGQGLQFLFEYFSETQRNKGNFPGRFSGRQFSNSRSEMNVSTLELGDSALYLCASSSGLGGSFETQYFGPGTRLLVL.